This TCR beta chain was identified in a study of T cells in Graves' hyperthyroidism and ophthalmopathy. Diagnosing involved the use of clinical symptoms, serum thyroxine and TRAb, thyroid ultrasound and orbital computed tomography. With 3 bases removed from V and 2 bases from J, the gap between germline ends came to 8 bases. The CDR3 has 13 amino acids. The V gene's germline CDR1 is SGHAT and CDR2 FQDESV (reference sequence). What was amplified from RNA transcripts were TCR beta CDR3 regions. HTBI primers were employed in a first-round RT-PCR of the TCR CDR3. TCRdb redid the calling of the multiplex PCR reads with MiXCR, one entry per CDR3 protein. The sample has roughly 180,000 distinct CDR3 sequences, roughly 10% seen once.

Sequencing was performed on blood. The receptor was derived from a woman aged 18-29 years with Graves' hyperthyroidism that later progressed to Graves' ophthalmopathy. The J gene is TRBJ2-7, the V gene TRBV11-1, with D perhaps TRBD1 (5 bases). As DNA, the CDR3 is TGTGCCAGCAGCTTGGGCAGGGCCTACGAGCAGTACGTC. Translating it yields CASSLGRAYEQYV.